A single sample gave rise to the 4 T cell receptor beta chains below, sequenced in a study of beta chain features in type 1 diabetes. Expressed TCRB transcripts were sequenced because the isolated RNA had all been reverse transcribed beforehand. Measured with immunoSEQ multiplex PCR; TCRdb has only the in-frame clones, and not every one. This sample has some 99,000 clones, with 30% to 40% found just once. Sequencing was performed on stem cell memory CD4+ T cells from blood. These receptors all come from a woman between 18 and 29 years old in good health.

This clone was seen ten or more times. The chain has TRBV13 and TRBJ2-5, with a tentative D call TRBD2 (5 bases). Germline V gene sequence: CDR1 PRHDT, CDR2 FYEKMQ (reference sequence). CDR3 size: 13 residues. V lost 4 bases and J 5 bases, leaving 11 bases between the germline ends. This CDR3 reads CASSYGLQETQYF. The CDR3 region has the DNA TGTGCCAGCAGCTACGGACTTCAGGAGACCCAGTACTTC.

The V and J genes are TRBV6-6 and TRBJ1-1; the D gene is possibly TRBD1 (6 bases). Germline V gene sequence: CDR1 MNHNY, CDR2 SVGAGI (reference sequence). V was clipped by 1 base and J by 1 base, with 10 bases between them. The CDR3 length is 15 residues. CDR3 in DNA: TGTGCCAGCAGTTACTACAGGGTCCCGAACACTGAAGCTTTCTTT. It is translated as CASSYYRVPNTEAFF.

This clone was seen more than once but under ten times. The chain joins TRBV7-2 to TRBJ1-2; TRBD1 matches at 9 bases. V was clipped by 4 bases and J by 4 bases; unmatched bases: 13. The CDR3 is 17 amino acids. Germline V gene sequence: CDR1 SGHTA, CDR2 FQGNSA. CDR3 DNA sequence: TGTGCCAGCAGCTCTGCCGGGACAGGGAGGGTTGTCTATGGCTACACCTTC. Translation: CASSSAGTGRVVYGYTF.

A few counts support this clone. This chain connects TRBV25-1 to TRBJ1-2; D unresolved. CDR1 and CDR2 (germline): MGHDK, SYGVNS. The CDR3 covers 13 residues. V lost 1 base and J lost 8, with 11 bases in between. For the CDR3, the DNA is TGTGCCAGCAGTGAATTAAGCCCGGGAGGCTACACCTTC. It codes for CASSELSPGGYTF.